Following are 10 T cell receptor beta chains from one sample sequenced in a study of T-cell memory formation after mild COVID-19. MiXCR was run by TCRdb on the 5' RACE reads, yielding one entry per CDR3 protein. The sample lists roughly 80,000 distinct CDR3 sequences, roughly 25% seen once, with around 40% in the top ten. The sample taken for sequencing was PBMCs or a T cell subset sorted from them (not recorded which). These receptors were obtained from a man aged 18 to 30 who had mild COVID-19 (a few samples of this study predate the infection). Cell type and time point are not known.

The chain employs TRBV20-1 and TRBJ1-4, with 7 bases that match TRBD1. CDR3 length equals 13 residues. Germline V gene sequence: CDR1 DFQATT, CDR2 SNEGSKA (reference sequence). After removal of 3 bases from V and 8 bases from J, the junction contained 6 bases not matched to a gene. The CDR3 nucleotides read TGCAGTGCTAGGTTACAGGGGCGAGAAAAACTGTTTTTT. It codes for CSARLQGREKLFF.

The gene calls are TRBV4-1 and TRBJ2-1; 7 bases align to TRBD1. The germline V gene has CDR1 MGHRA and CDR2 YSYEKL. The V segment lost 4 bases and the J segment 3 bases; nucleotides outside the gene matches: 6. CDR3 size: 15 residues. The chain's CDR3 is CASSPRRQGYNEQFF. The CDR3 nucleotides are TGCGCCAGCAGCCCCCGAAGACAGGGCTACAATGAGCAGTTCTTC.

CDR3 in DNA: TGCGCCAGCAGCCAAGTTTCCGGACCCTACGAGCAGTACTTC. It yields the protein CASSQVSGPYEQYF. The genes are TRBV4-1 and TRBJ2-7, with D unclear. V lost 1 base, J lost 2 bases, and 9 bases lay in between. Germline CDR1 and CDR2: MGHRA and YSYEKL. The CDR3 contains 14 residues.

The CDR3 bases are TGTGCCACCAGTGATCTGGGACGTGGCTACGAGCAGTACTTC. This sequence encodes CATSDLGRGYEQYF. The rearrangement links TRBV24-1 to TRBJ2-7; D could derive from TRBD1 or TRBD2 (5 bases each). The CDR3 covers 14 residues. From germline, CDR1 is KGHDR and CDR2 SFDVKD. Trimming shortened V by 3 bases and J by 3 bases, and 11 bases separated the two germline ends.

The CDR3 DNA sequence: TGCAGCGTTGCCCTAACCCAGGGGGCACATGGAAACACCATATATTTT. It codes for CSVALTQGAHGNTIYF. The V and J genes are TRBV29-1 and TRBJ1-3; 8 bases map to TRBD1. J gave up 3 bases and V 4 bases, and 11 bases lay outside the gene matches. The CDR3 runs to 16 residues. Germline CDR1 is SQVTM and CDR2 is ANQGSEA.

This clonotype showed up just a few times. V is TRBV5-5 and J is TRBJ1-6; D is perhaps TRBD1 (6 bases). This CDR3 has 14 amino acids. Germline V gives CDR1 SGHKS, CDR2 YYEKEE (reference sequence). The V and J ends lost 4 bases and 13 bases respectively, with 18 bases between them. CDR3 in amino acids: CASSKHRAEWPLHF. CDR3 DNA sequence: TGTGCCAGCAGCAAACACAGGGCAGAATGGCCCCTCCACTTT.

The chain combines TRBV11-3 with TRBJ2-5; D is possibly TRBD1 (5 bases). This CDR3 is 13 amino acids long. Germline V gene lookup returns CDR1 SGHNT and CDR2 YENEEA. Between the trimmed V and J ends, which lost 5 bases and 3 bases, there was a span of 10 bases. CDR3 amino acids: CASSPDSEETQYF. The CDR3 region has the DNA TGTGCCAGCAGCCCTGACAGCGAAGAGACCCAGTACTTC.

The gene calls are TRBV20-1 and TRBJ1-2; the D is unclear. V lost 0 bases and J lost 5, with 19 bases in between. The germline gives CDR1 DFQATT, CDR2 SNEGSKA (reference sequence). This CDR3 is 16 amino acids long. CDR3 DNA sequence: TGCAGTGCTAGAGATCGGTTTGGCGTTTCCAGTTATGGCTACACCTTC. Its translation: CSARDRFGVSSYGYTF.

In this sample, this clonotype turned up once. V gene TRBV10-3 combines with J gene TRBJ1-5; 9 bases agree with TRBD1. Germline lookup yields CDR1 ENHRY and CDR2 SYGVKD. The junction had 7 bases not matched to a gene; V was cut back by 7 bases and J by 0 bases. The CDR3 has 16 amino acids. CDR3 bases: TGTGCCATCATCCACCGGGACAGGGATAGCAATCAGCCCCAGCATTTT. Translation: CAIIHRDRDSNQPQHF.

V usage is TRBV4-1 and J usage is TRBJ2-1; 10 bases are a match to TRBD2. There are 16 residues in the CDR3. Germline V gives CDR1 MGHRA, CDR2 YSYEKL. With 3 bases clipped from V and 5 bases from J, the junction kept 7 bases outside the gene matches. The CDR3, as DNA: TGCGCCAGCAGCCACAGCGGGGGGGCAACTAACAATGAGCAGTTCTTC. This encodes CASSHSGGATNNEQFF.